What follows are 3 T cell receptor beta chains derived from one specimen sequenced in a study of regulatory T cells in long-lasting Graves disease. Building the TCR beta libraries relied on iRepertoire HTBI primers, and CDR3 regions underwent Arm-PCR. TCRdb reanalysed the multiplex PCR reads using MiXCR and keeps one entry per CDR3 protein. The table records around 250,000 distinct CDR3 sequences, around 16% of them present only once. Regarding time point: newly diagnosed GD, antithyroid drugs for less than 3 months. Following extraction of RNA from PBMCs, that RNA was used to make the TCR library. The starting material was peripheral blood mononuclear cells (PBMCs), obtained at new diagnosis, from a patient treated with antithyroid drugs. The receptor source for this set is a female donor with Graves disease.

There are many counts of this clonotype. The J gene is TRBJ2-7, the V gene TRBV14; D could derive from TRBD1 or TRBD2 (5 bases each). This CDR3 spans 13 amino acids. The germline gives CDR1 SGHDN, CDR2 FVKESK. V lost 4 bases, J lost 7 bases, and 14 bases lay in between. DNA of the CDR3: TGTGCCAGCAGCCCCCTCCATGGGGGTGAGCAGTACTTC. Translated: CASSPLHGGEQYF.

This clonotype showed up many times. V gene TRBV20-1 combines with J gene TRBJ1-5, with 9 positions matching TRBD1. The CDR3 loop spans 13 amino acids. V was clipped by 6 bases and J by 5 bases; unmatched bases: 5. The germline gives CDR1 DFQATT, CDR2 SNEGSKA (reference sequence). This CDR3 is CSATGQGYQPQHF. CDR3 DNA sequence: TGCAGTGCCACCGGACAGGGGTATCAGCCCCAGCATTTT.

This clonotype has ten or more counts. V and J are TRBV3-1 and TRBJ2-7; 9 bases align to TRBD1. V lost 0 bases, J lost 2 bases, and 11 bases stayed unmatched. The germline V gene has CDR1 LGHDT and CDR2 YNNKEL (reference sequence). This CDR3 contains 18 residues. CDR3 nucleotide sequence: TGTGCCAGCAGCCAAGATCTGTTCTCGGGACAGGGCACCTACGAGCAGTACTTC. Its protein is CASSQDLFSGQGTYEQYF.